This note documents a single T cell receptor beta chain sequence. Its antigen is not identified. The data are from a study of T cell responses to AZD1222 COVID-19 vaccine. General study results and limits: Sampling that yielded the repertoires occurred only after the peak T cell response. Spike-wide vaccine-associated CD4 TCRs dominated at 160-218 and 743-854. Recipients of two AZD1222 doses showed rising Spike-specific TCR breadth and depth.

Only in-frame clones appear in the TCRdb table, and some are missing; sequencing was by immunoSEQ multiplex PCR. The data hold under 95,000 clones, with roughly nine tenths observed a single time. The germline V and J ends were trimmed by 3 bases and 5 bases, with 7 bases remaining between them. The CDR3 extends over 12 amino acids. Germline CDR1 and CDR2: LNHDA and SQIVND (reference sequence). Sample: peripheral blood, taken 28 days after the second AZD1222 dose. This sequence was found in an adult who received the AZD1222 COVID-19 vaccine. The V and J genes are TRBV19 and TRBJ1-1, with D perhaps TRBD1 (5 bases). In nucleotides, the CDR3 is TGTGCCAGTAGTATGGGGGGGACTGAAGCTTTCTTT. This encodes CASSMGGTEAFF.